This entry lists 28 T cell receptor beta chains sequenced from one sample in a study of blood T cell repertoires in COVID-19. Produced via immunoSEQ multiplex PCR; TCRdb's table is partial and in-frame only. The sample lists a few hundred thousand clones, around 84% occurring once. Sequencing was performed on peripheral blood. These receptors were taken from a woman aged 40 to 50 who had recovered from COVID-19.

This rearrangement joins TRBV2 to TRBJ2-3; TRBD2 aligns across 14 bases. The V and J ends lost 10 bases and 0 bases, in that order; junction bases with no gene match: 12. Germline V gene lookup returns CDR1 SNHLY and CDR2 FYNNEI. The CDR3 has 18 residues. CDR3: CATQGLAGAISSTDTQYF. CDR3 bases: TGTGCCACTCAGGGACTAGCGGGGGCGATATCTAGCACAGATACGCAGTATTTT.

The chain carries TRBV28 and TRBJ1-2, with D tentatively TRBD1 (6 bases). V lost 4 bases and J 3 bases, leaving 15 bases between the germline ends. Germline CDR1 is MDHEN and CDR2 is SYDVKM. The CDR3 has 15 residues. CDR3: CASSSPQGWDYGYTF. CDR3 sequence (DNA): TGTGCCAGCAGTTCACCTCAGGGGTGGGACTATGGCTACACCTTC.

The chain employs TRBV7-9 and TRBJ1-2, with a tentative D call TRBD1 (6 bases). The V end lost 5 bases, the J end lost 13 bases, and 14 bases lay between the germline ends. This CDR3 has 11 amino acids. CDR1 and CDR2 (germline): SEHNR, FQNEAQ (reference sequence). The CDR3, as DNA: TGTGCCAGCAGCAGAGAGGGGGAGAGCACCTTC. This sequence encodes CASSREGESTF.

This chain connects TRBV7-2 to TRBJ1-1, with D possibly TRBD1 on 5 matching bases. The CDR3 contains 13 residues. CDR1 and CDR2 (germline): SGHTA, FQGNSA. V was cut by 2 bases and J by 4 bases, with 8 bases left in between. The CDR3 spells CASSLQGATEAFF. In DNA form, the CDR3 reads TGTGCCAGCAGCTTACAAGGGGCCACTGAAGCTTTCTTT.

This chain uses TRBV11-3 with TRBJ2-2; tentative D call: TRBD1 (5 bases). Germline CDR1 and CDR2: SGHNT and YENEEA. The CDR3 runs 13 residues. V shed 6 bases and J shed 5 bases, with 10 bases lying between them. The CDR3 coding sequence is TGTGCCAGCAGATCCCAGGGAACCGGGGAGCTGTTTTTT. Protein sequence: CASRSQGTGELFF.

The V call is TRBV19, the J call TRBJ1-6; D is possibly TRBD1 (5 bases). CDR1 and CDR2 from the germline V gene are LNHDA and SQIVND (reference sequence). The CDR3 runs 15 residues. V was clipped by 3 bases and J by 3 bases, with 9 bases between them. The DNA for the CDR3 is TGTGCCAGTAGTATTGGGGGGTTCTATAATTCACCCCTCCACTTT. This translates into CASSIGGFYNSPLHF.

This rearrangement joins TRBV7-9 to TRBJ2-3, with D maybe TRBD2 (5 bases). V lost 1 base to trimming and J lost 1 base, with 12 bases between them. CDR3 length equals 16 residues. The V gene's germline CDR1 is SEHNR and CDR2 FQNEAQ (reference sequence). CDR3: CASSLGASGRTDTQYF. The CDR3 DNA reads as TGTGCCAGCAGCTTAGGTGCGAGCGGCCGCACAGATACGCAGTATTTT.

The CDR3: CASSEDYSNEQFF. In nucleotides, the CDR3 is TGTGCCAGCAGTGAGGACTATTCCAATGAGCAGTTCTTC. This chain links TRBV25-1 with TRBJ2-1; D may be TRBD2 (6 bases). CDR1 is MGHDK, CDR2 SYGVNS, per germline. V lost 3 bases to trimming and J lost 6 bases, with 9 bases between them. There are 13 residues in the CDR3.

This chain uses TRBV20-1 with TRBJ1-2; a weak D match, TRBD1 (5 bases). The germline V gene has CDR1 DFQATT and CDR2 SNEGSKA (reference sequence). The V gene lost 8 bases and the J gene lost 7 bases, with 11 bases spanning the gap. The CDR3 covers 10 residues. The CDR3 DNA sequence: TGCAGTCCAGGGCGTCCTGGCTACACCTTC. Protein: CSPGRPGYTF.

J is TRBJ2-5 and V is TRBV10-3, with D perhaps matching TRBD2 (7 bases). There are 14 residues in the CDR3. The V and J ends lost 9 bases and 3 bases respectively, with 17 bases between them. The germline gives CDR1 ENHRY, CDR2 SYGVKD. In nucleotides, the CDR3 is TGTGCCATTCGGGACTACGGGACAAAAGAGACCCAGTACTTC. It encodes CAIRDYGTKETQYF.

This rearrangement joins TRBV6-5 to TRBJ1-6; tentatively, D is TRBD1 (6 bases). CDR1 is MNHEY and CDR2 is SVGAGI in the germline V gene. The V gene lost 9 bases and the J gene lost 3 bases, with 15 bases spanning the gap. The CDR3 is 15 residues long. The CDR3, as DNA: TGTGCCAGTCAATTGGACAGAAACTATAATTCACCCCTCCACTTT. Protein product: CASQLDRNYNSPLHF.

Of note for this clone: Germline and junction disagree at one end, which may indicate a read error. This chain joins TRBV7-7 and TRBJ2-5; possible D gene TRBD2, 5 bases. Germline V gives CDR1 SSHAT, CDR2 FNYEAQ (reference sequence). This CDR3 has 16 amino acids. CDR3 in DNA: TGTGCTAGCAGCTTAAACGTGGACTCGTACCAAGAGACCCAGTACTTC. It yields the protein CASSLNVDSYQETQYF.

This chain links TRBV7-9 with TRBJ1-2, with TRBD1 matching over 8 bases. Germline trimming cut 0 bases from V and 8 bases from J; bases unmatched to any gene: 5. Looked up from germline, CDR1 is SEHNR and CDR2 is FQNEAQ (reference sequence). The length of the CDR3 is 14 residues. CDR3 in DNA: TGTGCCAGCAGCTTAGCGCAGGGGGCTACGGGCTACACCTTC. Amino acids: CASSLAQGATGYTF.

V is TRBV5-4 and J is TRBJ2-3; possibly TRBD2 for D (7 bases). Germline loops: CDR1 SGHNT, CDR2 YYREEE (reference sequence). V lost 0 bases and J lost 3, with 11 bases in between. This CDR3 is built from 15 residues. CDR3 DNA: TGTGCCAGCAGCTTGGGAGGGGGGGCTACAGATACGCAGTATTTT. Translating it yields CASSLGGGATDTQYF.

CDR3 nucleotides: TGTGCCACCCGGACAGGGGGAGAGCAGTACTTC. Protein: CATRTGGEQYF. V gene TRBV12-3 or TRBV12-4 combines with J gene TRBJ2-7; 10 positions agree with TRBD1. The CDR3 covers 11 residues. The junction had 4 bases not matched to a gene; V was cut back by 10 bases and J by 7 bases.

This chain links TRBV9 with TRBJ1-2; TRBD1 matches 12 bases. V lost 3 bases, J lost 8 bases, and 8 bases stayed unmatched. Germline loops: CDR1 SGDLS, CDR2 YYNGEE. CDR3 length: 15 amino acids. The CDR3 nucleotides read TGTGCCAGCAGCGGGATGGGACAGGGGGCGTACGGCTACACCTTC. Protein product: CASSGMGQGAYGYTF. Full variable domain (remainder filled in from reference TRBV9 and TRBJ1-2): DSGVTQTPKHLITATGQRVTLRCSPRSGDLSVYWYQQSLDQGLQFLIQYYNGEERAKGNILERFSAQQFPDLHSELNLSSLELGDSALYFCASSGMGQGAYGYTFGSGTRLTVV.

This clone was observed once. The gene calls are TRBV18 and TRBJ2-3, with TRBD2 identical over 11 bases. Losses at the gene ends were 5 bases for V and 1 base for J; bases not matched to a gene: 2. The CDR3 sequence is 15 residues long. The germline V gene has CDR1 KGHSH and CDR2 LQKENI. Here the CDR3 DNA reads TGTGCCAGCTCATCGGGACTAGCGGGCACAGATACGCAGTATTTT. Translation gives CASSSGLAGTDTQYF.

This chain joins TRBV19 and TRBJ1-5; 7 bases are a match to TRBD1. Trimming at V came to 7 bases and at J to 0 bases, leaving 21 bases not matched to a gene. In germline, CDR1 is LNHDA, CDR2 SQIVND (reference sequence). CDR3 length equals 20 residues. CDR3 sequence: CASTRRGTVTSFNSNQPQHF. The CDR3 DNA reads TGTGCCAGTACCCGAAGGGGGACAGTAACCTCGTTCAATAGCAATCAGCCCCAGCATTTT.

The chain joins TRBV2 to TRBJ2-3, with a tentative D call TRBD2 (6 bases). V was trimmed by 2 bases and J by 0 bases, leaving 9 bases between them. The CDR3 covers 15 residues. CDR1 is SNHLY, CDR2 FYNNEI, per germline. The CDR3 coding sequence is TGTGCCAGCAGTGAAAGGGCGGGGAGCACAGATACGCAGTATTTT. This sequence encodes CASSERAGSTDTQYF.

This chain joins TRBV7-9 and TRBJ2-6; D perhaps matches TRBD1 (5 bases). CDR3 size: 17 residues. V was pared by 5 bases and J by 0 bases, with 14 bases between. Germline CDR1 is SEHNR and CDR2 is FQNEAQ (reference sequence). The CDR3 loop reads CASSPMWGLSGANVLTF. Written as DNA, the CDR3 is TGTGCCAGCAGCCCGATGTGGGGCCTCTCTGGGGCCAACGTCCTGACTTTC.

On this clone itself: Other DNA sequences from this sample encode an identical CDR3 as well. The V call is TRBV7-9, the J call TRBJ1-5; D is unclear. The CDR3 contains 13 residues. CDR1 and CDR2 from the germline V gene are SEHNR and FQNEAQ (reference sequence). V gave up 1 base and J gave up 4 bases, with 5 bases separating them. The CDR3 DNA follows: TGTGCCAGCAGCTTAGACGGGAATCAGCCCCAGCATTTT. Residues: CASSLDGNQPQHF.

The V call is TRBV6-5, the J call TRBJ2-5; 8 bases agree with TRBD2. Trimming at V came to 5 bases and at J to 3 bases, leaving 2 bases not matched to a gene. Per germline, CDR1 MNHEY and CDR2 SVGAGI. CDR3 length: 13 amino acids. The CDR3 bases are TGTGCCAGCAGTACGGGGGGGAAAGAGACCCAGTACTTC. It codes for CASSTGGKETQYF.

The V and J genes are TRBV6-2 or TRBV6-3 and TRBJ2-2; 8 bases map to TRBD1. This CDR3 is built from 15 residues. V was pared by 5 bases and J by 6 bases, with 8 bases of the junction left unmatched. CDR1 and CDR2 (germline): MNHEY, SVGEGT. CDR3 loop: CASSGDRGGAGELFF. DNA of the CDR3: TGTGCCAGCAGTGGCGACAGGGGAGGAGCCGGGGAGCTGTTTTTT.

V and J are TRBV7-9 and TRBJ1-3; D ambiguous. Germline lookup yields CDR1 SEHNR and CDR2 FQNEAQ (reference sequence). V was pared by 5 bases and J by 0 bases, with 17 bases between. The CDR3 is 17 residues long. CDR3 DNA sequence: TGTGCCAGCAGCCTCGGGGTGCCGAACCACTCTGGAAACACCATATATTTT. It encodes CASSLGVPNHSGNTIYF.

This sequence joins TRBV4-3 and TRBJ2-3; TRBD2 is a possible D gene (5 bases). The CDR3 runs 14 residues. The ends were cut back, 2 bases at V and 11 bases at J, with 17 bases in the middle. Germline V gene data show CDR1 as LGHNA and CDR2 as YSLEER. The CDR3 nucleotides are TGCGCCAGCAGCCAATTATTGGAGGCGACCGTGCAGTATTTT. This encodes CASSQLLEATVQYF.

This CDR3 reads CASSRTGGLSGNTIYF. In DNA form, the CDR3 reads TGTGCCAGCAGCCGGACAGGGGGCTTGTCAGGAAACACCATATATTTT. This chain joins TRBV7-2 and TRBJ1-3; 11 nucleotides align to TRBD1. This CDR3 region has 16 residues. Trimming at V came to 5 bases and at J to 4 bases, leaving 7 bases not matched to a gene. CDR1 and CDR2 (germline): SGHTA, FQGNSA. The complete variable domain, with remaining parts taken from reference TRBV7-2 and TRBJ1-3, reads GAGVSQSPSNKVTEKGKDVELRCDPISGHTALYWYRQSLGQGLEFLIYFQGNSAPDKSGLPSDRFSAERTGGSVSTLTIQRTQQEDSAVYLCASSRTGGLSGNTIYFGEGSWLTVV.

CDR3 amino acids: CASSQGLAMSRTDTQYF. CDR3 sequence (DNA): TGTGCCAGCTCACAGGGACTAGCGATGAGCCGCACAGATACGCAGTATTTT. The chain links TRBV18 to TRBJ2-3; 10 nucleotides align to TRBD2. V dropped 4 bases and J dropped 1; count of bases not matched to a gene: 8. The CDR3 sequence is 17 residues long. Germline-derived CDR1 and CDR2 are KGHSH and LQKENI.

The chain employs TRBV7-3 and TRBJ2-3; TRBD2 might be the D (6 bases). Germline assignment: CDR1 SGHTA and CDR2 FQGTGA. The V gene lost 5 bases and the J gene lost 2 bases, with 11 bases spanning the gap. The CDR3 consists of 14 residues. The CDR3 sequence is CASSGPGVTDTQYF. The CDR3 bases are TGTGCCAGCAGCGGCCCGGGGGTCACAGATACGCAGTATTTT.